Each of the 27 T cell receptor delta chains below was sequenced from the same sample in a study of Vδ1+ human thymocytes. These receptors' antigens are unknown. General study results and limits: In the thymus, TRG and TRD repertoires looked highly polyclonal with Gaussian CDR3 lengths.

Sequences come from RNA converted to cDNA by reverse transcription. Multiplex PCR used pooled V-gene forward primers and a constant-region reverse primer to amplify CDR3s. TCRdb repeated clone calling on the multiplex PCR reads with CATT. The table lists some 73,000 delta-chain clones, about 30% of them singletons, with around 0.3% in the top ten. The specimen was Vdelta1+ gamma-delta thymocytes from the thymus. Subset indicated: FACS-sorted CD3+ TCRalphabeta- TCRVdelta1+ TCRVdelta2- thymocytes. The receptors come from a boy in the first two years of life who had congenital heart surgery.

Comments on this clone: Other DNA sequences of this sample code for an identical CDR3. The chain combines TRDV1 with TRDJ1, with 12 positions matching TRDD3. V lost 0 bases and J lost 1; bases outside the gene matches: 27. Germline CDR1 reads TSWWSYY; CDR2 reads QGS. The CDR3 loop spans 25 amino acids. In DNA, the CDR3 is TGTGCTCTTGGGGAACTTAGATCTTATCCGCGGTACTGGGGGATACCGATGCCGATCACCGATAAACTCATCTTT. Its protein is CALGELRSYPRYWGIPMPITDKLIF.

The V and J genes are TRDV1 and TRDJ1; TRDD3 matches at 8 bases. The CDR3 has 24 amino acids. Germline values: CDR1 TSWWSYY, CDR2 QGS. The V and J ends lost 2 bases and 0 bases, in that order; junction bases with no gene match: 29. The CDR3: CALGERPPTIGPATGGRDTDKLIF. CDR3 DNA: TGTGCTCTTGGGGAAAGGCCTCCTACCATCGGTCCGGCTACTGGGGGTCGAGACACCGATAAACTCATCTTT.

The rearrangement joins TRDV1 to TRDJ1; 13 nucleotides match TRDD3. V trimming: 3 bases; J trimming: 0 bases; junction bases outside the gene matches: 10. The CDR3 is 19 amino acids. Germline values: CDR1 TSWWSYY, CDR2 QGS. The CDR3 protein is CALGDSNWGIRGYTDKLIF. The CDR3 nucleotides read TGTGCTCTTGGGGACAGCAACTGGGGGATACGTGGGTACACCGATAAACTCATCTTT.

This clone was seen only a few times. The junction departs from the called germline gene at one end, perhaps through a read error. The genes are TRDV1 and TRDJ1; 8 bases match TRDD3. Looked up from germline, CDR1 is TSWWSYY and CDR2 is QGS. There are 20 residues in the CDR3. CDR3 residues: CALGKLAPLWGGYKTDKLIF. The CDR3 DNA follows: TGTGCTCTTGGGAAACTTGCCCCACTGTGGGGGGGATATAAAACCGATAAACTCATCTTT.

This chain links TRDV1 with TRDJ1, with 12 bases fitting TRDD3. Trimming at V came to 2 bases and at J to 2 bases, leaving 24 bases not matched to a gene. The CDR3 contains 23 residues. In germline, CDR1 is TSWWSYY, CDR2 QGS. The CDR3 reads CALGESFPPGGYEDPWGTDKLIF. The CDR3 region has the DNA TGTGCTCTTGGGGAATCTTTTCCCCCTGGGGGATACGAGGATCCTTGGGGAACCGATAAACTCATCTTT.

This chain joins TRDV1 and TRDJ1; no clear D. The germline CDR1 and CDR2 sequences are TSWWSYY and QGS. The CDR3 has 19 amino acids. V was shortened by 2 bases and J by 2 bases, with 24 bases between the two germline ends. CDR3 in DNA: TGTGCTCTTGGGGAAAAAGAGTTAAGCCGGGCCAGTAGGACCGATAAACTCATCTTT. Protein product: CALGEKELSRASRTDKLIF.

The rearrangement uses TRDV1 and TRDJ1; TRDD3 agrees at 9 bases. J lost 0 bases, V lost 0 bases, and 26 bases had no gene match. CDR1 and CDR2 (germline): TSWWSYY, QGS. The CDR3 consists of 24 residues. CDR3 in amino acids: CALGELVYWGNKGVHLTDTDKLIF. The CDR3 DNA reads TGTGCTCTTGGGGAACTAGTGTACTGGGGGAACAAGGGAGTTCACCTGACGGACACCGATAAACTCATCTTT.

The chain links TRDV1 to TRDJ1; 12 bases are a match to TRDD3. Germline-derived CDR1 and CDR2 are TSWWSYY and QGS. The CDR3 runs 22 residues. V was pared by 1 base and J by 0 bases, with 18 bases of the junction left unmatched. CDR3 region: CALGERRLPGLGDTGHTDKLIF. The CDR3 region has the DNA TGTGCTCTTGGGGAACGGCGTCTACCGGGTCTGGGGGATACGGGGCACACCGATAAACTCATCTTT.

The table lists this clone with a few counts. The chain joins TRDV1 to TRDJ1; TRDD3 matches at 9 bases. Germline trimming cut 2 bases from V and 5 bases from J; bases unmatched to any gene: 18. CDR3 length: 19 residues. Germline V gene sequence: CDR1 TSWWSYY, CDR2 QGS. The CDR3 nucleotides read TGTGCTCTTGGGGAATTACGACCTCGTGGGGATACGCTGGTGGATAAACTCATCTTT. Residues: CALGELRPRGDTLVDKLIF.

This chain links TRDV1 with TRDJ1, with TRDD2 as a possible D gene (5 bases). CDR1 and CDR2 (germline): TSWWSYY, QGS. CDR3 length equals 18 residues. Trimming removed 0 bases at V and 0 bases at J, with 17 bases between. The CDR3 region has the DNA TGTGCTCTTGGGGAACTCCCCGGGGTTCTCCTATACACCGATAAACTCATCTTT. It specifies CALGELPGVLLYTDKLIF.

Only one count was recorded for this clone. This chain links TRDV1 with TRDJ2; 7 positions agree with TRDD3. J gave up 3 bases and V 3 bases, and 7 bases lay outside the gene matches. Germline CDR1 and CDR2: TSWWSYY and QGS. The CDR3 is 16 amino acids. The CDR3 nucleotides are TGTGCTCTTGGGGAGCCCTCGGGGGATGTGACAGCACAACTCTTCTTT. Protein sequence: CALGEPSGDVTAQLFF.

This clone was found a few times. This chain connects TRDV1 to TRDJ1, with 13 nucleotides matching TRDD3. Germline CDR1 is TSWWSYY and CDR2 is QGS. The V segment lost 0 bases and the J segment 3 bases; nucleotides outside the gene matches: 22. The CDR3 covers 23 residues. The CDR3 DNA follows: TGTGCTCTTGGGGAACTAGCGGTGTGTCCTATTCGAGTACTGGGGGATACGTCCGATAAACTCATCTTT. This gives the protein CALGELAVCPIRVLGDTSDKLIF.

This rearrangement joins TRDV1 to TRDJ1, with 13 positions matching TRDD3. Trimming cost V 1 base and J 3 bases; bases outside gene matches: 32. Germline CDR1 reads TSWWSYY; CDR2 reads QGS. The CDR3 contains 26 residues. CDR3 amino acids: CALGERGPLPTDLLLGDTPISDKLIF. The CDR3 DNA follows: TGTGCTCTTGGGGAACGGGGGCCCCTTCCTACGGACCTCTTACTGGGGGATACGCCGATTTCCGATAAACTCATCTTT.

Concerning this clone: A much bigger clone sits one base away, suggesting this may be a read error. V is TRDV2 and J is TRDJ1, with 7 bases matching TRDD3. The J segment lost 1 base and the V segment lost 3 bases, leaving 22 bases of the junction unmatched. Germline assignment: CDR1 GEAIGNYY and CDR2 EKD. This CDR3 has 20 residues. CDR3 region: CACDAVLGLRPPSFTDKLIF. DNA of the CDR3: TGTGCCTGTGACGCCGTACTGGGGCTACGGCCCCCATCGTTCACCGATAAACTCATCTTT.

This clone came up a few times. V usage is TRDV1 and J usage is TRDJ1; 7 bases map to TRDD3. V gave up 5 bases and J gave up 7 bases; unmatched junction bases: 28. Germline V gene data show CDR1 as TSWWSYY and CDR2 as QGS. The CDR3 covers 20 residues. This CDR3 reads CALGTYPTIRTGGIPGKLIF. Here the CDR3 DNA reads TGTGCTCTTGGGACTTACCCCACTATCCGTACGGGAGGGATACCAGGTAAACTCATCTTT.

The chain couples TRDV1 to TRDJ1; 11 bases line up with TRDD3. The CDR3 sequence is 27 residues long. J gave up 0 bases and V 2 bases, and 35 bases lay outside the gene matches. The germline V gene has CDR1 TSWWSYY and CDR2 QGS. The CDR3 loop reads CALGEKGGHSPTLFPWGIRLYTDKLIF. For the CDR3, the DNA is TGTGCTCTTGGGGAAAAGGGGGGCCACTCTCCCACACTGTTCCCATGGGGGATACGCTTGTACACCGATAAACTCATCTTT.

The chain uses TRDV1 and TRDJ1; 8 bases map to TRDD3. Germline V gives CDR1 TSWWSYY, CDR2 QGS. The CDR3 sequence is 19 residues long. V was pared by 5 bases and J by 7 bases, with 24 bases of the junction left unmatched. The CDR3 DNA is TGTGCTCTTGGGAAGCCTTCAGGTAATCGGGGGATAGTCGATGGTAAACTCATCTTT. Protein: CALGKPSGNRGIVDGKLIF.

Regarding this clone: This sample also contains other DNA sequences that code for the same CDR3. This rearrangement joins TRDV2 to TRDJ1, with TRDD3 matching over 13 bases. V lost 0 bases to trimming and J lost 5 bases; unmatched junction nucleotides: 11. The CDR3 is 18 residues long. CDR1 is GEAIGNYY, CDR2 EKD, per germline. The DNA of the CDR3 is TGTGCCTGTGACACCTCAAAGTACTGGGGGATACGGTCGGATAAACTCATCTTT. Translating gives CACDTSKYWGIRSDKLIF.

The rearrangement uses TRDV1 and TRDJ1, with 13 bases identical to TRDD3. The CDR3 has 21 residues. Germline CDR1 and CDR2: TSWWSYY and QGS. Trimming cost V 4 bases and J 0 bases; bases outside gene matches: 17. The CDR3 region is CALGGHFLTGGYAKYTDKLIF. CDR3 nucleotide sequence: TGTGCTCTTGGGGGTCACTTCCTAACTGGGGGATACGCTAAGTACACCGATAAACTCATCTTT.

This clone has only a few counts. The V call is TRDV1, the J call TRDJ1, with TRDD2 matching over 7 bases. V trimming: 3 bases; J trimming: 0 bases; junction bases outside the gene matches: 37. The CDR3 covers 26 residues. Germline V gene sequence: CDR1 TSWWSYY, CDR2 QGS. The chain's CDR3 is CALGDNVPTRYWFFTTTPSYTDKLIF. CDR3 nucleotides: TGTGCTCTTGGGGACAATGTTCCTACTCGGTACTGGTTCTTCACGACAACGCCCTCTTACACCGATAAACTCATCTTT.

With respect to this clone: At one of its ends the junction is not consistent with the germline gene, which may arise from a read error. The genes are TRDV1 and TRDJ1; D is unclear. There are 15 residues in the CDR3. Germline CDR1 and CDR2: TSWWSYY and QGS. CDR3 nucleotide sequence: TGTGCTCTTGGGCAACTTCACCCGTACACCGATAAACTCATCTTT. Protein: CALGQLHPYTDKLIF.

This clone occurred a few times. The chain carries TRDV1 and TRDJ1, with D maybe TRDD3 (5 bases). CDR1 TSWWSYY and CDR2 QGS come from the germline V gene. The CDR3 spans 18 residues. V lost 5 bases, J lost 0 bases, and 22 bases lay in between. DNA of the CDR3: TGTGCTCTTGGGCCGTTGAAGGGCACTGGTACTTACACCGATAAACTCATCTTT. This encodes CALGPLKGTGTYTDKLIF.

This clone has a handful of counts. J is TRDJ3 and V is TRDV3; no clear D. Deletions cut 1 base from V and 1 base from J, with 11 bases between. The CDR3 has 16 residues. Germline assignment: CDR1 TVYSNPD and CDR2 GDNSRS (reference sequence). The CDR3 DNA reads TGTGCCTTTAACCCAAGAAGGTCCTGGGACACCCGACAGATGTTTTTC. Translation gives CAFNPRRSWDTRQMFF.

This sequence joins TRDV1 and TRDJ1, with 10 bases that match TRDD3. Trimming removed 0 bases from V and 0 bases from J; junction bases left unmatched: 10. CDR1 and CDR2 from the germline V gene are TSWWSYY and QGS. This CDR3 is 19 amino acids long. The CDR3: CALGELPTGGFWYTDKLIF. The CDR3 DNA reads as TGTGCTCTTGGGGAACTCCCGACTGGGGGATTCTGGTACACCGATAAACTCATCTTT.

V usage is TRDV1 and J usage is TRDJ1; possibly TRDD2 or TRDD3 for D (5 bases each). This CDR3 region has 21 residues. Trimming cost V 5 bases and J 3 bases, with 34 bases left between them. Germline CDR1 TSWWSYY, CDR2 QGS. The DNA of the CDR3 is TGTGCTCTTGGGAAAAAGAGGCCTTCTCTGTACTGGTCCGTCTTGGCCGATAAACTCATCTTT. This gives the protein CALGKKRPSLYWSVLADKLIF.

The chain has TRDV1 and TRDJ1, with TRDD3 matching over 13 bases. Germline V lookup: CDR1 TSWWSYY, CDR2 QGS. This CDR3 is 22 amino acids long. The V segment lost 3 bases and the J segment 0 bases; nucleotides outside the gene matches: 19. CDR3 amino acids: CALGEACPTVLGDTPHTDKLIF. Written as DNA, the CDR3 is TGTGCTCTTGGGGAGGCCTGCCCAACCGTACTGGGGGATACGCCCCACACCGATAAACTCATCTTT.

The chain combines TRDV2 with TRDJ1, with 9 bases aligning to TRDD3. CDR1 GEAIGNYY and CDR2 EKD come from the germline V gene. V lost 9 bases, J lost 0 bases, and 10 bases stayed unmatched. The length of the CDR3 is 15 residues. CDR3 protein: CATALGDWYTDKLIF. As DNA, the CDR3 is TGTGCCACGGCCCTGGGGGATTGGTACACCGATAAACTCATCTTT.